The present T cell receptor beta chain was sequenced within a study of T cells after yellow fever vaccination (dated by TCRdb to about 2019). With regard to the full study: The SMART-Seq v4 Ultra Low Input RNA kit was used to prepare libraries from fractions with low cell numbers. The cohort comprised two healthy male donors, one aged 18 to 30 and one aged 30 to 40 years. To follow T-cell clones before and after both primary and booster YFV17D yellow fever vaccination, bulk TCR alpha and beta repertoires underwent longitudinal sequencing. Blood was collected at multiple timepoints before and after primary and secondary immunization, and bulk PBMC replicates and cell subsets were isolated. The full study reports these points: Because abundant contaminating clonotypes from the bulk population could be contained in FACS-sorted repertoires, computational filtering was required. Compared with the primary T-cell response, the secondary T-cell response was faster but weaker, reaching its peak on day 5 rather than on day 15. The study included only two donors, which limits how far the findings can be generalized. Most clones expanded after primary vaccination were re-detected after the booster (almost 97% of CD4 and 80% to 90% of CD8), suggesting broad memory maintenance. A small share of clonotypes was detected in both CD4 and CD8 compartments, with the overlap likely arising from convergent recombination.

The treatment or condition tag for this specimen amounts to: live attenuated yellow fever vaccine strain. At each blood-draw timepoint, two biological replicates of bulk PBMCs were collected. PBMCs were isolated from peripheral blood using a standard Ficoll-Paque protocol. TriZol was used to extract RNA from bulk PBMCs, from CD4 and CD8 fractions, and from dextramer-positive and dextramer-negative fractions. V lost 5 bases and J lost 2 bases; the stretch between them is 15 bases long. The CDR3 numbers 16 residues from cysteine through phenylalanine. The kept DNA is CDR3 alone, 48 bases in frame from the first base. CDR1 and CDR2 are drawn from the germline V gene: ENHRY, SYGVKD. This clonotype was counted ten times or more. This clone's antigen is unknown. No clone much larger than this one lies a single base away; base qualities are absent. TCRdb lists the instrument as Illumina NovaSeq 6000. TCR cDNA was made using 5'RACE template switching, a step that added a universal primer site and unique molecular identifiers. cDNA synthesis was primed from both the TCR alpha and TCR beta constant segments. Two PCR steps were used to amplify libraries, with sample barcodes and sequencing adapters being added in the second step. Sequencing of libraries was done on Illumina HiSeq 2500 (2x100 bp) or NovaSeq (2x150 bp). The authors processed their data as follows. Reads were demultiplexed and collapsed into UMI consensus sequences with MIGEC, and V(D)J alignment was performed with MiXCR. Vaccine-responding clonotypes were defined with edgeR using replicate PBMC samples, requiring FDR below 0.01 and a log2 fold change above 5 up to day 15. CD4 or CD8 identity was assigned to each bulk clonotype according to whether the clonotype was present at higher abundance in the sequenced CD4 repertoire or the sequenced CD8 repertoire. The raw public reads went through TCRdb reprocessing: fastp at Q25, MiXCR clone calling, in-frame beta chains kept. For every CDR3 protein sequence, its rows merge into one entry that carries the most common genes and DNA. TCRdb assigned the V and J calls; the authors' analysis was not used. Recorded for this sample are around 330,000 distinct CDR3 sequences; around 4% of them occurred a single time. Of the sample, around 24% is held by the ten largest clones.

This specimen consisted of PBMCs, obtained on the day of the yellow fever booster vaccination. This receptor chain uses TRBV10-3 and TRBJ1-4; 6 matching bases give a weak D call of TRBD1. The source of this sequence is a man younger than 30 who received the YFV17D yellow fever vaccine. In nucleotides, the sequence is TGTGCCATCAGTAGGGGGGCTCTATCCACTAATGAAAAACTGTTTTTT. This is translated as CAISRGALSTNEKLFF.